What follows are 23 T cell receptor beta chains derived from one specimen sequenced in a study of beta chain features in type 1 diabetes. Points from the study as a whole: All four CD4+ subsets from Type 1 diabetes patients carried moderately but significantly shorter TCRB CDR3s.

What was sequenced were expressed TCRB transcripts, since all of the isolated RNA had been reverse transcribed. Produced via immunoSEQ multiplex PCR; TCRdb's table is partial and in-frame only. This table has approximately 17,000 clones, just over 70% appearing once. The antigens for these receptors are not known. The sequenced material came from stem cell memory CD4+ T cells from blood. The receptor set was obtained from a young man with type 1 diabetes.

CDR3 nucleotides: TGTGCCACCAGCAGAGACCAGGGAAACTATGGCTACACCTTC. Translated: CATSRDQGNYGYTF. The V gene is TRBV15, the J gene TRBJ1-2, with a tentative D call TRBD1 (5 bases). The ends were cut back, 0 bases at V and 2 bases at J, with 7 bases in the middle. The CDR3 consists of 14 residues. Germline V gives CDR1 LNHNV, CDR2 YYDKDF (reference sequence).

This sequence joins TRBV28 and TRBJ2-3; 7 positions match TRBD1. Germline CDR1 and CDR2: MDHEN and SYDVKM. This CDR3 contains 16 residues. The V segment lost 6 bases and the J segment 2 bases; nucleotides outside the gene matches: 11. The CDR3: CASRTIRGSATDTQYF. CDR3 sequence (DNA): TGTGCCAGCAGAACGATCAGGGGGTCGGCCACAGATACGCAGTATTTT.

The chain recombines TRBV18 with TRBJ2-5; D remains ambiguous. The CDR3 contains 13 residues. Trimming stripped 3 bases from V and 5 bases from J, with 10 bases between. Germline V gene data show CDR1 as KGHSH and CDR2 as LQKENI. The CDR3 protein is CASSPGSQETQYF. Written as DNA, the CDR3 is TGTGCCAGCTCACCGGGCAGTCAGGAGACCCAGTACTTC.

The CDR3 sequence is CASMVKGLAGYNEQFF. For the CDR3, the DNA is TGTGCCAGTATGGTTAAGGGACTAGCGGGCTACAATGAGCAGTTCTTC. The chain uses TRBV19 and TRBJ2-1; 12 positions match TRBD2. The CDR3 is made up of 16 amino acids. The V gene end was trimmed by 7 bases and the J gene end by 3 bases; junction bases not matched to a gene: 7. Germline CDR1 is LNHDA and CDR2 is SQIVND (reference sequence).

There are a few counts of this clone. The V call is TRBV6-5, the J call TRBJ2-2; weak D call: TRBD2 (6 bases). Germline loops: CDR1 MNHEY, CDR2 SVGAGI. The V and J ends lost 7 bases and 4 bases respectively, with 10 bases between them. The CDR3 extends over 13 amino acids. CDR3 protein: CASTPGSTGELFF. Here the CDR3 DNA reads TGTGCCAGCACCCCCGGGAGCACCGGGGAGCTGTTTTTT.

The V call is TRBV18, the J call TRBJ1-1; D gene unclear. Germline V CDR1 and CDR2: KGHSH, LQKENI. CDR3 size: 11 residues. Trimming stripped 3 bases from V and 4 bases from J, with 3 bases between. The DNA for the CDR3 is TGTGCCAGCTCACCGAGCACTGAAGCTTTCTTT. It specifies CASSPSTEAFF.

The chain couples TRBV11-2 to TRBJ1-2, with TRBD1 as a possible D gene (6 bases). V dropped 3 bases and J dropped 2 bases, with 7 bases sitting between them. CDR1 and CDR2 from the germline V gene are SGHAT and FQNNGV. The CDR3 has 13 residues. The CDR3 DNA reads as TGTGCCAGCAGCTTCGGGACAAACTATGGCTACACCTTC. It translates to CASSFGTNYGYTF.

The V call is TRBV7-8, the J call TRBJ2-3; 8 positions agree with TRBD1. The germline V gene has CDR1 SGHVS and CDR2 FQNEAQ. Losses at the gene ends were 7 bases for V and 3 bases for J; bases not matched to a gene: 6. The CDR3 sequence is 14 residues long. The CDR3 spells CASILDRATDTQYF. CDR3 in DNA: TGTGCCAGCATCCTGGACAGGGCTACAGATACGCAGTATTTT.

The chain recombines TRBV7-9 with TRBJ1-2; D gene ambiguous. V was clipped by 3 bases and J by 7 bases, with 15 bases between them. The germline V gene has CDR1 SEHNR and CDR2 FQNEAQ (reference sequence). The CDR3 loop spans 14 amino acids. The CDR3: CASSFNRVSGGYTF. The CDR3 DNA sequence: TGTGCCAGCAGCTTTAATCGGGTGAGCGGTGGCTACACCTTC.

The genes are TRBV30 and TRBJ2-4; TRBD1 agrees at 8 bases. The CDR3 has 16 residues. V shed 0 bases and J 6 bases; nucleotides not matched to a gene: 10. Per germline, CDR1 GTSNPN and CDR2 SVGIG (reference sequence). The CDR3 DNA follows: TGTGCCTGGAGTGTACAGGGGGGAACTTTCGGAAACATTCAGTACTTC. Translating it yields CAWSVQGGTFGNIQYF.

DNA for the CDR3: TGTGCCAGCAGCCCAACGACAGTAAATGAAAAACTGTTTTTT. Protein product: CASSPTTVNEKLFF. The chain joins TRBV11-2 to TRBJ1-4; a possible D gene is TRBD1 (5 bases). With 5 bases removed from V and 5 bases from J, the gap between germline ends came to 12 bases. The CDR3 is 14 amino acids. Germline V lookup: CDR1 SGHAT, CDR2 FQNNGV.

This clone was observed a few times. V and J are TRBV16 and TRBJ1-4; D unclear. CDR1 is KGHSY, CDR2 FQNENV, per germline. The CDR3 is 12 amino acids. V dropped 0 bases and J dropped 7 bases, with 3 bases sitting between them. In DNA form, the CDR3 reads TGTGCCAGCAGCCAATCGAGTGAAAAACTGTTTTTT. Translation: CASSQSSEKLFF.

This chain joins TRBV19 and TRBJ2-6; D remains ambiguous. The germline V and J ends were trimmed by 2 bases and 0 bases, with 11 bases remaining between them. The CDR3 sequence is 17 residues long. From germline, CDR1 is LNHDA and CDR2 SQIVND (reference sequence). The chain's CDR3 is CASSINPQLSGANVLTF. The CDR3 DNA is TGTGCCAGTAGTATAAACCCACAGCTCTCTGGGGCCAACGTCCTGACTTTC.

The chain is built from TRBV2 and TRBJ2-1; D perhaps matches TRBD1 (6 bases). V shed 8 bases and J shed 7 bases, with 15 bases lying between them. The CDR3 runs to 13 residues. Germline CDR1 SNHLY, CDR2 FYNNEI. CDR3 DNA sequence: TGTGCCAGCGGGGGCAGGGGCCCTAATGAGCAGTTCTTC. Residues: CASGGRGPNEQFF.

CDR3 sequence: CASSRNQGSEQYF. CDR3 nucleotides: TGTGCCAGCAGCCGGAATCAGGGGAGCGAGCAGTACTTC. The chain uses TRBV5-6 and TRBJ2-7; D perhaps matches TRBD1 (6 bases). CDR1 is SGHDT and CDR2 is YYEEEE in the germline V gene. The CDR3 has 13 residues. The V end was cut by 4 bases, the J end by 6 bases, with 14 bases between.

V is TRBV2 and J is TRBJ1-1; D gene uncertain. CDR3 size: 12 residues. With 8 bases removed from V and 2 bases from J, the gap between germline ends came to 9 bases. CDR1 and CDR2 from the germline V gene are SNHLY and FYNNEI. The CDR3 spells CASVQDNTEAFF. CDR3 DNA: TGTGCCAGCGTACAAGATAACACTGAAGCTTTCTTT.

The genes are TRBV29-1 and TRBJ1-4, with D possibly TRBD1 on 6 matching bases. Germline assignment: CDR1 SQVTM and CDR2 ANQGSEA. V lost 6 bases, J lost 4 bases, and 9 bases lay in between. The CDR3 runs 12 residues. As DNA, the CDR3 is TGCAGCGTGGGACACGGTAATGAAAAACTGTTTTTT. Its protein product is CSVGHGNEKLFF.

This sequence joins TRBV2 and TRBJ2-7, with TRBD2 identical over 9 bases. In germline, CDR1 is SNHLY, CDR2 FYNNEI. The CDR3 has 16 residues. The trim removed 6 bases at V and 0 bases at J, leaving 9 bases unmatched. CDR3 sequence reads: CASRANSGGTSYEQYF. DNA of the CDR3: TGTGCCAGCAGGGCCAACAGCGGGGGGACCTCCTACGAGCAGTACTTC.

The chain is built from TRBV11-2 and TRBJ2-5, with 8 positions matching TRBD2. J was trimmed by 3 bases and V by 1 base; bases with no gene match: 1. The length of the CDR3 is 14 residues. Germline lookup yields CDR1 SGHAT and CDR2 FQNNGV. In DNA form, the CDR3 reads TGTGCCAGCAGCTTAGCGGGGGGGGAAGAGACCCAGTACTTC. It yields the protein CASSLAGGEETQYF.

This clone was observed a handful of times. J is TRBJ2-3 and V is TRBV6-5, with 10 bases matching TRBD2. Germline V lookup: CDR1 MNHEY, CDR2 SVGAGI. V shed 2 bases and J 6 bases; nucleotides not matched to a gene: 8. There are 16 residues in the CDR3. The DNA for the CDR3 is TGTGCCAGCAGTTACACATTCCCGGGACTAGCGGATACGCAGTATTTT. Protein sequence: CASSYTFPGLADTQYF.

This chain links TRBV5-1 with TRBJ2-5, with a tentative D call TRBD2 (5 bases). Judging by the DNA end, TRBJ2-7 fits better; the J call may be wrong. This CDR3 region has 13 residues. The germline V gene encodes CDR1 SGHRS and CDR2 YFSETQ. CDR3 protein: CASGIISGVEQYF. The CDR3 DNA sequence: TGCGCCAGCGGAATTATCAGCGGCGTCGAGCAGTACTTC.

The V gene is TRBV30, the J gene TRBJ1-2, with D unclear. CDR1 is GTSNPN, CDR2 SVGIG, per germline (reference sequence). CDR3 length equals 11 residues. The V gene lost 3 bases and the J gene lost 4 bases, with 6 bases spanning the gap. The CDR3 DNA reads as TGTGCCTGGAGAGGACTCTATGGCTACACCTTC. Translated: CAWRGLYGYTF.

The chain links TRBV25-1 to TRBJ2-7; D not resolved. This CDR3 is 11 amino acids long. Germline V gene sequence: CDR1 MGHDK, CDR2 SYGVNS. V gave up 8 bases and J gave up 0 bases, with 5 bases separating them. Here the CDR3 DNA reads TGTGCCAGCGGGCGCTCCTACGAGCAGTACTTC. Protein product: CASGRSYEQYF.